This is a list of T cell receptor beta chains from one sample in a study of T cell changes during pregnancy in multiple sclerosis. Generated by immunoSEQ multiplex PCR, the TCRdb table keeps only in-frame clones and is missing some. This repertoire shows 40,000 or so clones, about 93% found once; its top ten account for 0.37%. This sample comprised CD4+ T cells from peripheral blood mononuclear cells, obtained after pregnancy. The receptors shown here come from a female donor in good health, enrolled as a control in a pregnancy study. CDR3s include the opening cysteine and the closing phenylalanine or tryptophan. D genes are given only for firm matches. A clone size is listed for some rows: how often the clone was seen (once, few, many), or a class if it is expanded.

NA	TRBJ2-7	TRBV11-2	TRBD2	TGTGCCAGCAGCGCCGAGCGGGATACGAATTTGGAGCAGTACTTC	CASSAERDTNLEQYF
NA	TRBJ2-2	TRBV6-6	TRBD2	TGTGCCAGCAGTTACGGGGAGCGGGGGGGTTCCGGGGAGCTGTTTTTT	CASSYGERGGSGELFF
NA	TRBJ2-7	TRBV10-1	TRBD2	TGCGCCAGCAGTGGGCCAGCGGGGGGCCGTCAGTACTTC	CASSGPAGGRQYF
NA	TRBJ2-3	TRBV2	TRBD2	TGTGCCAGCAGAGGGGATAGCGGGGGGGCAGATACGCAGTATTTT	CASRGDSGGADTQYF
NA	TRBJ1-4	TRBV7-2	TRBD1	TGTGCCAGCAGCTGGGACAGGTTCGCAACTAATGAAAAACTGTTTTTT	CASSWDRFATNEKLFF
NA	TRBJ1-4	TRBV7-9	NA	TGTGCCAGCAGCGGGCCCGACGGCACAACTAATGAAAAACTGTTTTTT	CASSGPDGTTNEKLFF
NA	TRBJ2-1	TRBV2	NA	TGTGCCAGCGGGGAGGCGGTATACTACAATGAGCAGTTCTTC	CASGEAVYYNEQFF
NA	TRBJ1-2	TRBV6-1	NA	TGTGCCAGCACCGTAGGGGGGGCCGGCTATGGCTACACCTTC	CASTVGGAGYGYTF
NA	TRBJ1-6	TRBV6-1	TRBD1	TGTGCCACGGGACAGGGGAATTCACCCCTCCACTTT	CATGQGNSPLHF
NA	TRBJ2-1	TRBV29-1	TRBD2	TGCAGCGTTCGGATTAGCGGGGGGAACAATGAGCAGTTCTTC	CSVRISGGNNEQFF
NA	TRBJ1-3	TRBV19	TRBD1	TGTGCCAGTAGTATGGGACAGGGGGCCGTCGGCTCTGGAAACACCATATATTTT	CASSMGQGAVGSGNTIYF
NA	TRBJ1-2	TRBV6-6	TRBD1	TGTGCCAGCAGTTACTCGGGGACAGGGGGGCTCGGCTACACCTTC	CASSYSGTGGLGYTF
NA	TRBJ2-7	TRBV5-1	NA	TGCGCCAGCAGCTTGTCGGTTTCTTCCGAGCAGTACTTC	CASSLSVSSEQYF
NA	TRBJ2-5	TRBV11-3	TRBD1	TGTGCCAGCAGCGCCGCCGGGACAGGGAAGACCCAGTACTTC	CASSAAGTGKTQYF
NA	TRBJ1-3	TRBV7-2	NA	TGTGCCAGCAGCGCGATCACAGGGTCCGGAAACACCATATATTTT	CASSAITGSGNTIYF
NA	TRBJ1-2	TRBV2	NA	TGTGCCAGCAGTGTGCAGCGAGCTAACTATGGCTACACCTTC	CASSVQRANYGYTF
once	TRBJ1-1	TRBV5-4	TRBD1	TGTGCCAGCAGCTCTACAGGGGGGGGGAACACTGAAGCTTTCTTT	CASSSTGGGNTEAFF
NA	TRBJ2-2	TRBV10-3	TRBD1	TGTGCCATCAACAGGGGTGACGGGGAGCTGTTTTTT	CAINRGDGELFF
NA	TRBJ1-1	TRBV7-9	NA	TGTGCCAGCAGCTCTGGGTTAAGGGGTAGGAACACTGAAGCTTTCTTT	CASSSGLRGRNTEAFF
few	TRBJ1-2	TRBV6-4	NA	TGTGCCAGCAGCTCGGAGACGAGCTATGGCTACACCTTC	CASSSETSYGYTF
NA	TRBJ1-5	TRBV30	NA	TGTGCCTGGAGGGGAGGTAATCAGCCCCAGCATTTT	CAWRGGNQPQHF
NA	TRBJ2-7	TRBV6-1	TRBD1	TGTGCCAGCACTCCTCTGGGGCAGGGGGTCCACGAGCAGTACTTC	CASTPLGQGVHEQYF
once	TRBJ2-7	TRBV7-2	TRBD2	TGTGCCAGCAGCATCAGCCGGGAGGTCGTCTACGAGCAGTACTTC	CASSISREVVYEQYF
NA	TRBJ2-7	TRBV7-6	TRBD1	TGTGCCAGCAGCTTGGAAGTGGGGGACAGCTACGAGCAGTACTTC	CASSLEVGDSYEQYF